These 17 T cell receptor beta chains were all obtained from the same sample, sequenced in a study of T cell repertoires in cytomegalovirus infection (dated by TCRdb to between 2018 and 2020). Sequencing was performed on an Illumina HiSeq 1500. In TCRdb, the public reads were trimmed at Q25 with fastp and aligned with MiXCR, with productive beta chains retained. Rows are unified per CDR3 protein, each entry keeping the most common DNA and genes. In all, the sample holds hundreds of thousands of distinct CDR3 sequences, and roughly 26% of those were seen once. Approximately 8.2% of the sample rests with the top ten. Sequencing used CD8+ T cells from PBMCs. These receptors were collected from a human donor in good health (CMV status not recorded). Some clones in this sample may be carry-over from other donors' samples.

This clonotype has a count of ten or more. The genes are TRBV28 and TRBJ2-4; 8 bases fit TRBD1. This CDR3 has 16 residues. The V segment lost 3 bases and the J segment 4 bases; nucleotides outside the gene matches: 8. Per the germline V gene, CDR1 is MDHEN and CDR2 is SYDVKM. The CDR3 DNA is TGTGCCAGCAGTTTTAGACAGGGGTTGTCAAAAAACATTCAGTACTTC. Its protein product is CASSFRQGLSKNIQYF.

This clonotype showed up many times. The chain combines TRBV7-6 with TRBJ2-3; D remains unclear. The V gene lost 2 bases and the J gene lost 2 bases, with 5 bases spanning the gap. Germline CDR1 SGHVS, CDR2 FNYEAQ. The CDR3 runs to 13 residues. The CDR3 DNA reads TGTGCCAGCAGCTTAATCCCCACAGATACGCAGTATTTT. Its protein product is CASSLIPTDTQYF.

This clonotype turned up a few times. V usage is TRBV6-2 or TRBV6-3 and J usage is TRBJ2-2; 7 bases are a match to TRBD1. The ends lost 5 bases at V and 4 bases at J; junction bases unmatched: 10. Germline V gene sequence: CDR1 MNHEY, CDR2 SVGEGT. The CDR3 sequence is 16 residues long. The CDR3 sequence is CASSVPDRIRTGELFF. As DNA, the CDR3 is TGTGCCAGCAGTGTACCGGACAGGATACGCACCGGGGAGCTGTTTTTT.

This clonotype was detected ten times or more. The genes are TRBV12-3 or TRBV12-4 and TRBJ1-5; perhaps TRBD1 as D (5 bases). This CDR3 is built from 17 residues. V lost 1 base, J lost 1 base, and 14 bases lay in between. For the CDR3, the DNA is TGTGCCAGCAGTTTAGGGTCCGCAGGGTCCAGCAATCAGCCCCAGCATTTT. The encoded protein is CASSLGSAGSSNQPQHF.

This clonotype showed up just a few times. The rearrangement uses TRBV20-1 and TRBJ1-2; unclear D gene. This CDR3 spans 14 amino acids. The germline V and J ends were trimmed by 6 bases and 0 bases, with 14 bases remaining between them. Germline V gene data show CDR1 as DFQATT and CDR2 as SNEGSKA (reference sequence). CDR3 nucleotide sequence: TGCAGTGCCCTTTTTCACGGCACTAACTATGGCTACACCTTC. Amino acid sequence: CSALFHGTNYGYTF.

This clonotype was found a few times. CDR3 in amino acids: CSVEDTLEGAITDTQYF. In DNA, the CDR3 is TGCAGCGTTGAAGATACCCTAGAGGGGGCGATAACAGATACGCAGTATTTT. V and J are TRBV29-1 and TRBJ2-3, with TRBD1 matching 7 bases. With V trimmed by 0 bases and J by 3 bases, 12 bases remained unmatched. CDR1 is SQVTM and CDR2 is ANQGSEA in the germline V gene. This CDR3 is built from 17 residues.

The gene calls are TRBV6-8 and TRBJ2-3; D is uncertain. The CDR3 is 15 residues long. Germline V gene data show CDR1 as MNHGY and CDR2 as SAAAGT. Trimming removed 2 bases from V and 2 bases from J, with 11 bases in between. CDR3 sequence (DNA): TGTGCCAGCAGTTACCCCGGTTCCTCCACAGATACGCAGTATTTT. As protein: CASSYPGSSTDTQYF.

The gene calls are TRBV10-3 and TRBJ1-1, with D unresolved. The CDR3 is 12 residues long. V lost 6 bases to trimming and J lost 4 bases, with 9 bases between them. In germline, CDR1 is ENHRY, CDR2 SYGVKD. Here the CDR3 reads CAISPDPTEAFF. The CDR3 coding sequence is TGTGCCATCAGCCCCGACCCCACTGAAGCTTTCTTT.

V usage is TRBV20-1 and J usage is TRBJ1-6; D remains ambiguous. Germline CDR1 DFQATT, CDR2 SNEGSKA (reference sequence). The CDR3 totals 15 residues. The V end was cut by 8 bases, the J end by 0 bases, with 14 bases between. The CDR3 loop is CSPRPLSSYNSPLHF. In DNA form, the CDR3 reads TGCAGTCCACGTCCCCTCAGCTCCTATAATTCACCCCTCCACTTT.

The chain employs TRBV14 and TRBJ1-1; possibly TRBD1 for D (5 bases). Trimming removed 1 base at V and 4 bases at J, with 10 bases between. From germline, CDR1 is SGHDN and CDR2 FVKESK. The CDR3 length is 14 residues. The CDR3 reads CASSQGRGSTEAFF. The CDR3 nucleotides are TGTGCCAGCAGCCAAGGTCGGGGGAGCACTGAAGCTTTCTTT.

Only a few counts were recorded for this clonotype. A much larger clone lies a single base off, so this may be a read error. The V call is TRBV15, the J call TRBJ1-1, with TRBD1 matching over 7 bases. Germline-derived CDR1 and CDR2 are LNHNV and YYDKDF (reference sequence). CDR3 length: 11 residues. CDR3 DNA: TGTGTCACCAGAGGGACAGTTCGAGCTTTCTTT. Translating gives CVTRGTVRAFF.

To note about this clonotype: One junction end disagrees with the germline gene, perhaps due to a read error. The V and J genes are TRBV6-2 or TRBV6-3 and TRBJ1-5; weak D call: TRBD1 (6 bases). Germline CDR1 MNHEY, CDR2 SVGEGT. The CDR3 is 15 amino acids. CDR3 nucleotides: TGTGCCGGCAGTACCTCCGGGGGCTTTAATCAGCCCCAGCATTTT. It translates to CAGSTSGGFNQPQHF.

This chain joins TRBV5-4 and TRBJ1-2; maybe TRBD1 (6 bases). The ends were cut back, 0 bases at V and 8 bases at J, with 20 bases in the middle. Germline V gene data show CDR1 as SGHNT and CDR2 as YYREEE (reference sequence). This CDR3 contains 16 residues. CDR3 DNA: TGTGCCAGCAGCTTGGGGCACCAGGGGAGAGCGCGAGGCTACACCTTC. Its protein is CASSLGHQGRARGYTF.

This clonotype was counted a few times. The chain combines TRBV20-1 with TRBJ2-7, with D maybe TRBD1 (6 bases). This CDR3 has 13 amino acids. Trimming removed 6 bases at V and 0 bases at J, with 12 bases between. Germline CDR1 and CDR2: DFQATT and SNEGSKA (reference sequence). The CDR3 region has the DNA TGCAGTGCCGAGGGGGAAATCTCCTACGAGCAGTACTTC. This translates into CSAEGEISYEQYF.

This clonotype was counted between two and nine times. The genes are TRBV7-6 and TRBJ2-5, with 7 bases that match TRBD2. CDR1 is SGHVS, CDR2 FNYEAQ, per germline. The CDR3 extends over 19 amino acids. The V gene end was trimmed by 0 bases and the J gene end by 0 bases; junction bases not matched to a gene: 13. In DNA, the CDR3 is TGTGCCAGCAGCTTAGCCCTAAGGTTGAGCGGGGCATACCAAGAGACCCAGTACTTC. It yields the protein CASSLALRLSGAYQETQYF.

This chain links TRBV29-1 with TRBJ2-5, with D perhaps being TRBD1 or TRBD2 (6 bases each). There are 15 residues in the CDR3. CDR1 is SQVTM and CDR2 is ANQGSEA in the germline V gene. Deletions cut 1 base from V and 5 bases from J, with 17 bases between. The CDR3 bases are TGCAGCGTTGAAGGAGCTGGGGGGCGTCACGAGACCCAGTACTTC. Translated, it gives CSVEGAGGRHETQYF.

The V call is TRBV6-8, the J call TRBJ2-7; D is possibly TRBD1 (5 bases). CDR1 MNHGY and CDR2 SAAAGT come from the germline V gene. The CDR3 covers 10 residues. With 8 bases removed from V and 7 bases from J, the gap between germline ends came to 9 bases. CDR3 residues: CASGQIEQYV. CDR3 DNA sequence: TGTGCCAGCGGACAAATAGAGCAGTACGTC.